The 27 T cell receptor beta chains listed next were all sequenced from one sample in a study of spatial heterogeneity in lung cancer. Each CDR3 protein gets one entry after TCRdb re-called the 5' RACE reads with MiXCR. The top ten clones hold 35% to 55% of a sample with 40,000 to 45,000 distinct CDR3 sequences, around 7.1% of them seen once. Time point indicated: sample taken at primary tumor resection. Whole RNA, isolated from tumor, nontumor lung or frozen PBMC, was sequenced without prior sorting. The sequencing used PBMCs, collected at surgery. These receptors were obtained from a female donor with early-stage non-small cell lung cancer.

This clonotype was seen a handful of times. The V and J genes are TRBV6-1 and TRBJ2-3; TRBD2 agrees at 13 bases. Trimming removed 3 bases from V and 1 base from J; junction bases left unmatched: 1. This CDR3 contains 16 residues. Per germline, CDR1 MNHNS and CDR2 SASEGT. CDR3: CASSDGLAGGTDTQYF. Written as DNA, the CDR3 is TGTGCCAGCAGTGACGGACTAGCGGGGGGCACAGATACGCAGTATTTT.

This clonotype was seen at least ten times. The chain links TRBV20-1 to TRBJ2-4; D remains ambiguous. The CDR3 consists of 15 residues. Trimming took off 0 bases at V and 4 bases at J, with 13 bases between the two ends. Germline V CDR1 and CDR2: DFQATT, SNEGSKA (reference sequence). The CDR3 bases are TGCAGTGCTAGAGATCTCGACCGTCTGAAAAACATTCAGTACTTC. Its protein is CSARDLDRLKNIQYF.

V usage is TRBV28 and J usage is TRBJ1-5; no firm D call. The CDR3 is made up of 15 amino acids. CDR1 MDHEN and CDR2 SYDVKM come from the germline V gene. V lost 6 bases, J lost 1 base, and 13 bases lay in between. The CDR3 region has the DNA TGTGCCAGCAGCCCGACCTCCAGGAGCAATCAGCCCCAGCATTTT. It codes for CASSPTSRSNQPQHF.

This clonotype was counted at least ten times. The chain is built from TRBV15 and TRBJ1-4, with TRBD1 identical over 12 bases. Germline trimming cut 5 bases from V and 0 bases from J; bases unmatched to any gene: 4. CDR1 is LNHNV, CDR2 YYDKDF, per germline (reference sequence). The CDR3 is 17 residues long. In nucleotides, the CDR3 is TGTGCCACCAGCTGGGGGACAGGGGGCGCAACTAATGAAAAACTGTTTTTT. Protein product: CATSWGTGGATNEKLFF.

This clonotype was counted a few times. The V gene is TRBV30, the J gene TRBJ1-5; unclear D gene. The germline V gene has CDR1 GTSNPN and CDR2 SVGIG (reference sequence). The V end was cut by 0 bases, the J end by 0 bases, with 6 bases between. The CDR3 has 14 residues. CDR3 nucleotides: TGTGCCTGGAGTGTAGGCTTTAGCAATCAGCCCCAGCATTTT. This codes for CAWSVGFSNQPQHF. The whole variable domain, remainder taken from reference TRBV30 and TRBJ1-5, is SQTIHQWPATLVQPVGSPLSLECTVEGTSNPNLYWYRQAAGRGLQLLFYSVGIGQISSEVPQNLSASRPQDRQFILSSKKLLLSDSGFYLCAWSVGFSNQPQHFGDGTRLSIL.

This clonotype has only a few counts. The chain uses TRBV5-1 and TRBJ2-7; no clear D. Germline assignment: CDR1 SGHRS and CDR2 YFSETQ. The length of the CDR3 is 13 residues. Trimming removed 0 bases at V and 4 bases at J, with 8 bases between. The CDR3 nucleotides are TGCGCCAGCAGCTTGGAAGGACCTTACGAGCAGTACTTC. Translating gives CASSLEGPYEQYF.

The table lists this clonotype with many counts. The CDR3 DNA reads TGTGCCAGCAGCCGGGGGAACACCGGGGAGCTGTTTTTT. Translating gives CASSRGNTGELFF. The V call is TRBV14, the J call TRBJ2-2; D is ambiguous. From germline, CDR1 is SGHDN and CDR2 FVKESK. The CDR3 sequence is 13 residues long. Trimming cost V 4 bases and J 1 base, with 4 bases left between them.

This clonotype was detected a few times. The CDR3 DNA follows: TGTGCCAGCAGGCCGTCGGCGGGCACCGGGGAGCTGTTTTTT. As protein: CASRPSAGTGELFF. This chain connects TRBV28 to TRBJ2-2, with a possible D match to TRBD2 (5 bases). Per germline, CDR1 MDHEN and CDR2 SYDVKM. Deletions cut 6 bases from V and 4 bases from J, with 12 bases between. This CDR3 spans 14 amino acids. Filled out from reference TRBV28 and TRBJ2-2, the complete variable domain reads DVKVTQSSRYLVKRTGEKVFLECVQDMDHENMFWYRQDPGLGLRLIYFSYDVKMKEKGDIPEGYSVSREKKERFSLILESASTNQTSMYLCASRPSAGTGELFFGEGSRLTVL.

This clonotype came up a few times. The J gene is TRBJ2-1, the V gene TRBV5-1; D not resolved. With 4 bases removed from V and 6 bases from J, the gap between germline ends came to 17 bases. The germline V gene has CDR1 SGHRS and CDR2 YFSETQ. The CDR3 extends over 15 amino acids. The CDR3 region has the DNA TGCGCCAGCAGCCCCACGGGCAGGTCGCCCAATGAGCAGTTCTTC. Its protein is CASSPTGRSPNEQFF.

This clonotype was found a few times. The chain recombines TRBV29-1 with TRBJ2-1, with TRBD2 identical over 7 bases. The CDR3 has 13 amino acids. CDR1 is SQVTM and CDR2 is ANQGSEA in the germline V gene. The J segment lost 8 bases and the V segment lost 6 bases, leaving 10 bases of the junction unmatched. The chain's CDR3 is CSVSRTRRDEQFF. The CDR3, as DNA: TGCAGCGTAAGCCGGACTAGACGGGATGAGCAGTTCTTC.

In this sample, this clonotype turned up a few times. The chain uses TRBV6-5 and TRBJ1-5; D is unclear. V lost 4 bases, J lost 6 bases, and 7 bases lay in between. Germline V lookup: CDR1 MNHEY, CDR2 SVGAGI. CDR3 size: 12 residues. DNA of the CDR3: TGTGCCAGCAGTTCCCTAGGTCAGCCCCAGCATTTT. It encodes CASSSLGQPQHF.

The table lists this clonotype with many counts. This chain connects TRBV20-1 to TRBJ1-6; 8 bases map to TRBD1. Germline trimming cut 1 base from V and 8 bases from J; bases unmatched to any gene: 4. The CDR3 is 14 residues long. Per the germline V gene, CDR1 is DFQATT and CDR2 is SNEGSKA (reference sequence). The CDR3 protein is CSARVGQGYSPLHF. In DNA form, the CDR3 reads TGCAGTGCTAGAGTTGGACAGGGCTATTCACCCCTCCACTTT.

This clonotype was detected ten times or more. This rearrangement joins TRBV6-5 to TRBJ1-1; D gene ambiguous. CDR1 MNHEY and CDR2 SVGAGI come from the germline V gene. Trimming stripped 6 bases from V and 1 base from J, with 9 bases between. The CDR3 contains 13 residues. The CDR3 loop is CASRYTGNTEAFF. For the CDR3, the DNA is TGTGCCAGCAGGTACACGGGGAACACTGAAGCTTTCTTT.

This clonotype was detected a few times. The J gene is TRBJ1-4, the V gene TRBV6-5; the match to TRBD1 covers 7 bases. The V gene's germline CDR1 is MNHEY and CDR2 SVGAGI. This CDR3 has 14 residues. V lost 8 bases, J lost 1 base, and 4 bases stayed unmatched. The CDR3 DNA sequence: TGTGCCAGCCGAAGGGGGCTAACTAATGAAAAACTGTTTTTT. It encodes CASRRGLTNEKLFF.

This clonotype was detected ten times or more. J is TRBJ1-1 and V is TRBV2; 7 bases are a match to TRBD1. The CDR3 is 15 amino acids. The ends lost 4 bases at V and 5 bases at J; junction bases unmatched: 10. Germline CDR1 reads SNHLY; CDR2 reads FYNNEI. The CDR3 sequence is CASSGQGGLGTEAFF. The DNA of the CDR3 is TGTGCCAGCAGTGGACAGGGCGGTTTGGGGACTGAAGCTTTCTTT.

This clonotype was seen at least ten times. The chain uses TRBV11-2 and TRBJ2-7, with 8 bases lining up with TRBD2. V was pared by 1 base and J by 0 bases, with 8 bases of the junction left unmatched. Germline CDR1 SGHAT, CDR2 FQNNGV. The CDR3 runs to 17 residues. CDR3 region: CASSLAPAGATSYEQYF. CDR3 sequence (DNA): TGTGCCAGCAGCTTAGCCCCAGCGGGGGCCACCTCCTACGAGCAGTACTTC.

The chain has TRBV6-1 and TRBJ1-4; the D is unclear. Trimming cost V 6 bases and J 7 bases, with 18 bases left between them. Germline assignment: CDR1 MNHNS and CDR2 SASEGT. The CDR3 runs 15 residues. The CDR3, as DNA: TGTGCCAGCAGCCTGGCCCCCGACCCAGGTGAAAAACTGTTTTTT. Its translation: CASSLAPDPGEKLFF.

There are a few counts of this clonotype. The rearrangement joins TRBV29-1 to TRBJ1-1, with TRBD1 as a possible D gene (6 bases). Germline values: CDR1 SQVTM, CDR2 ANQGSEA. The CDR3 has 15 residues. V was shortened by 6 bases and J by 0 bases, with 17 bases between the two germline ends. The DNA of the CDR3 is TGCAGCGTACAAGGGGCGAGGGACATGAACACTGAAGCTTTCTTT. Encoded protein: CSVQGARDMNTEAFF.

In the case of this clonotype: A much larger clone is a single base away; this may be a read error. The final CDR3 position lacks the conserved phenylalanine or tryptophan, pointing to a likely read error. The V call is TRBV5-1, the J call TRBJ2-7; D remains unclear. The CDR3 is 14 residues long. Germline CDR1 and CDR2: SGHRS and YFSETQ. Trimming shortened V by 2 bases and J by 4 bases, and 13 bases separated the two germline ends. The CDR3 nucleotides are TGCGCCAGCAGCTTAACTCCTCCGGAGTACGAGCAGTACTCC. As protein: CASSLTPPEYEQYS.

This clonotype showed up many times. The chain is built from TRBV5-1 and TRBJ2-3; D unclear. Trimming removed 6 bases from V and 5 bases from J, with 13 bases in between. The V gene's germline CDR1 is SGHRS and CDR2 YFSETQ. The CDR3 loop spans 13 amino acids. The CDR3 DNA reads as TGCGCCAGCACGGACCCTCCGGGAGATACGCAGTATTTT. It codes for CASTDPPGDTQYF.

This clonotype was observed a single time. The chain carries TRBV9 and TRBJ2-1; no reliable D call. The CDR3 length is 14 residues. CDR1 is SGDLS and CDR2 is YYNGEE in the germline V gene. Trimming shortened V by 0 bases and J by 7 bases, and 11 bases separated the two germline ends. This CDR3 is CASSVGTAKNEQFF. CDR3 DNA sequence: TGTGCCAGCAGCGTAGGAACAGCCAAAAATGAGCAGTTCTTC. The whole variable domain, filled in from reference TRBV9 and TRBJ2-1, reads DSGVTQTPKHLITATGQRVTLRCSPRSGDLSVYWYQQSLDQGLQFLIQYYNGEERAKGNILERFSAQQFPDLHSELNLSSLELGDSALYFCASSVGTAKNEQFFGPGTRLTVL.

This clonotype was counted ten times or more. The chain has TRBV2 and TRBJ2-7; 8 bases match TRBD1. The CDR3 contains 18 residues. The V segment lost 3 bases and the J segment 2 bases; nucleotides outside the gene matches: 15. Germline CDR1 is SNHLY and CDR2 is FYNNEI. The CDR3 spells CASSDITPQGAPAYEQYF. CDR3 in DNA: TGTGCCAGCAGTGACATAACCCCCCAGGGGGCGCCGGCCTACGAGCAGTACTTC. The whole variable domain, remainder taken from reference TRBV2 and TRBJ2-7, is EPEVTQTPSHQVTQMGQEVILRCVPISNHLYFYWYRQILGQKVEFLVSFYNNEISEKSEIFDDQFSVERPDGSNFTLKIRSTKLEDSAMYFCASSDITPQGAPAYEQYFGPGTRLTVT.

This clonotype turned up a few times. V usage is TRBV29-1 and J usage is TRBJ1-1, with D maybe TRBD1 (5 bases). The CDR3 runs 13 residues. With 5 bases removed from V and 7 bases from J, the gap between germline ends came to 17 bases. Germline CDR1 is SQVTM and CDR2 is ANQGSEA. This chain's CDR3 is CSVKGTSYGEAFF. CDR3 bases: TGCAGCGTTAAAGGGACTAGCTATGGTGAAGCTTTCTTT. Full variable domain (remainder filled in from reference TRBV29-1 and TRBJ1-1): SAVISQKPSRDICQRGTSLTIQCQVDSQVTMMFWYRQQPGQSLTLIATANQGSEATYESGFVIDKFPISRPNLTFSTLTVSNMSPEDSSIYLCSVKGTSYGEAFFGQGTRLTVV.

This clonotype was seen many times. The chain joins TRBV11-3 to TRBJ2-7; 9 bases are a match to TRBD2. Germline V gene sequence: CDR1 SGHNT, CDR2 YENEEA. The CDR3 loop spans 13 amino acids. V trimming: 1 base; J trimming: 5 bases; junction bases outside the gene matches: 0. The CDR3 DNA is TGTGCCAGCAGCTTAGGACTAGCGGACGAGCAGTACTTC. Protein product: CASSLGLADEQYF.

The table lists this clonotype with many counts. The V gene is TRBV10-3, the J gene TRBJ1-1, with D perhaps matching TRBD1 (6 bases). This CDR3 has 14 amino acids. Germline V gene data show CDR1 as ENHRY and CDR2 as SYGVKD. V lost 3 bases and J 1 base, leaving 9 bases between the germline ends. Here the CDR3 DNA reads TGTGCCATCAGTGAAGACAGGACGAACACTGAAGCTTTCTTT. Translating it yields CAISEDRTNTEAFF.

The V and J genes are TRBV4-1 and TRBJ1-5, with a weak D call TRBD1 (5 bases). Trimming shortened V by 4 bases and J by 4 bases, and 17 bases separated the two germline ends. This CDR3 region has 16 residues. Per germline, CDR1 MGHRA and CDR2 YSYEKL. The CDR3 DNA reads TGCGCCAGCAGCCCAGCCTTAGGGGTAAGGAATCAGCCCCAGCATTTT. Translated, it gives CASSPALGVRNQPQHF.

This clonotype was detected many times. The chain couples TRBV4-3 to TRBJ2-1; 12 bases are shared with TRBD2. The germline CDR1 and CDR2 sequences are LGHNA and YSLEER. V gave up 0 bases and J gave up 10 bases; unmatched junction bases: 7. The CDR3 spans 16 residues. This chain's CDR3 is CASSQDLTSGGREQFF. The CDR3 DNA sequence: TGCGCCAGCAGCCAAGACTTGACTAGCGGGGGACGCGAGCAGTTCTTC.